Sequencing of this TCR beta chain was carried out in a study of shared clonotypes between healthy human individuals. For the study at large: Three plates were used per donor for CD4 naive, three for CD4 memory, two for CD8 naive and one for CD8 memory. Study-wide points: Generation of non-shared clonotypes was less probable than generation of clonotypes shared by all four donors. Naive subsets tended to show greater estimated richness than memory subsets.

Roughly 33,000 T cell genomes, or 200 to 250 ng DNA, went into the sorted-subset replicate PCRs. Clones were sequenced by immunoSEQ multiplex PCR, and TCRdb holds only the in-frame ones, with some missing. The top ten clones hold approximately 0.37% of a sample with some 2,500,000 clones, 93% of them seen once. Trimming at V came to 3 bases and at J to 2 bases, leaving 8 bases not matched to a gene. The CDR3 consists of 16 residues. Germline V gene data show CDR1 as MRHNA and CDR2 as SNTAGT. In the case of this clone: The antigen remains unidentified.

This rearrangement joins TRBV6-4 to TRBJ2-3, with 7 bases matching TRBD1. The source material was naive CD4+ T cells from PBMCs. Subset denoted: CD45RA+ positively selected. The origin of this receptor is a man between 18 and 29 years old in good health. Some clones in this sample may be carry-over from other donors' samples. This CDR3 is CASSETGPFPTDTQYF. CDR3 coding DNA: TGTGCCAGCAGTGAGACAGGGCCCTTCCCCACAGATACGCAGTATTTT.